One sample yielded the 30 T cell receptor beta chains listed below, sequenced in a study of tumor and adjacent non-tumor tissue in lung cancer. No cell sorting was done before RNA was extracted from the tissue. This non-tumor lung sample came from over 3 cm beyond the tumor edge. A modified ARM-PCR protocol with three rounds of nested PCR amplified TCRbeta. TCRdb recomputed calls from the multiplex PCR reads with MiXCR, one row per CDR3 protein. The sample carries 90,000 to 100,000 distinct CDR3 sequences, 80% recorded once. The sample comprised distant non-tumor lung tissue. These receptors all come from a man in his 60s with small cell lung cancer.

To note about this clonotype: A read error is possible here, since a much larger clone lies one base away. The J gene is TRBJ2-5, the V gene TRBV28; D is ambiguous. Germline V lookup: CDR1 MDHEN, CDR2 SYDVKM. The CDR3 loop spans 12 amino acids. This CDR3 is CVSSRAKETQYF. DNA for the CDR3: TGTGTCAGCAGTAGGGCTAAAGAGACCCAGTACTTC. Based on the CDR3 plus reference TRBV28 and TRBJ2-5, the full variable domain is DVKVTQSSRYLVKRTGEKVFLECVQDMDHENMFWYRQDPGLGLRLIYFSYDVKMKEKGDIPEGYSVSREKKERFSLILESASTNQTSMYLCVSSRAKETQYFGPGTRLLVL.

The chain couples TRBV29-1 to TRBJ2-3, with D perhaps matching TRBD2 (6 bases). This CDR3 spans 15 amino acids. Between the trimmed V and J ends, which lost 5 bases and 7 bases, there was a span of 22 bases. Germline V CDR1 and CDR2: SQVTM, ANQGSEA. Here the CDR3 DNA reads TGCAGCGTTATTCTAGGAGGAGGGCGAACAAATACGCAGTATTTT. Protein sequence: CSVILGGGRTNTQYF.

This chain connects TRBV6-6 to TRBJ2-7, with D possibly matching TRBD1 (6 bases). The CDR3 extends over 13 amino acids. The germline CDR1 and CDR2 sequences are MNHNY and SVGAGI (reference sequence). The CDR3 protein is CASSHAQGREEYV. DNA for the CDR3: TGTGCCAGCAGCCACGCACAGGGTCGCGAGGAGTACGTG.

This clonotype was observed many times. V gene TRBV10-3 combines with J gene TRBJ2-5, with no clear D. Germline loops: CDR1 ENHRY, CDR2 SYGVKD. Trimming took 0 bases from V and 3 from J, leaving 11 bases between them. CDR3 length: 15 residues. Here the CDR3 reads CAISESKLGKETQYF. The CDR3 DNA follows: TGTGCCATCAGTGAGTCGAAGCTCGGAAAAGAGACCCAGTACTTC.

As concerns this clonotype: The germline gene is not matched at one end of the junction; a read error may be the cause. The rearrangement joins TRBV5-6 to TRBJ1-1, with D possibly matching TRBD1 (6 bases). The CDR3 length is 20 residues. The germline CDR1 and CDR2 sequences are SGHDT and YYEEEE. The CDR3 nucleotides read TGTGCCAGGAACTTGGCCCTTGGGGGCGGGCAAGGGCGACTTGAGGCTGAAGCTATCTTC. It specifies CARNLALGGGQGRLEAEAIF. Full variable domain (missing parts from reference TRBV5-6 and TRBJ1-1): DAGVTQSPTHLIKTRGQQVTLRCSPKSGHDTVSWYQQALGQGPQFIFQYYEEEERQRGNFPDRFSGHQFPNYSSELNVNALLLGDSALYLCARNLALGGGQGRLEAEAIFGQGTRLTVV.

A remark on this clonotype: One end of the junction does not line up with germline, which may come from a read error. The J gene is TRBJ1-1, the V gene TRBV29-1, with D possibly TRBD1 on 6 matching bases. Looked up from germline, CDR1 is SQVTM and CDR2 is ANQGSEA. This CDR3 region has 13 residues. The DNA of the CDR3 is TGCAGCGTTACAGGTTACAGGGACACTGAAGCTTACTTT. It encodes CSVTGYRDTEAYF. The full variable domain, with the rest looked up from reference TRBV29-1 and TRBJ1-1, is SAVISQKPSRDICQRGTSLTIQCQVDSQVTMMFWYRQQPGQSLTLIATANQGSEATYESGFVIDKFPISRPNLTFSTLTVSNMSPEDSSIYLCSVTGYRDTEAYFGQGTRLTVV.

A note on this clonotype: The junction does not match germline at one end; this may be a read error. The chain couples TRBV12-3 or TRBV12-4 to TRBJ2-7; D is possibly TRBD1 or TRBD2 (6 bases each). The CDR3 runs to 16 residues. The CDR3 sequence is CTSSPRGTDRSYEQYF. CDR3 sequence (DNA): TGTACCAGCAGTCCTCGCGGGACTGACAGGAGCTACGAGCAGTACTTC.

The chain employs TRBV12-3 or TRBV12-4 and TRBJ1-1; perhaps TRBD1 as D (6 bases). The V and J ends lost 7 bases and 14 bases respectively, with 23 bases between them. This CDR3 contains 13 residues. CDR3 residues: CASTRTGNTGAFF. CDR3 DNA sequence: TGTGCCAGCACCCGAACAGGGAACACTGGAGCCTTCTTT.

This clonotype was seen just once. The final CDR3 position lacks the conserved phenylalanine or tryptophan, pointing to a likely read error. V usage is TRBV6-1 and J usage is TRBJ2-3; the match to TRBD2 covers 7 bases. V lost 7 bases to trimming and J lost 7 bases; unmatched junction nucleotides: 11. The CDR3 covers 14 residues. Germline V gene data show CDR1 as MNHNS and CDR2 as SASEGT. DNA for the CDR3: TGTGCCAGCAAAGGACTAGGATACGGATATACGCAGTATCTT. It is translated as CASKGLGYGYTQYL.

Concerning this clonotype itself: One end of the junction fails to match germline, which may point to a read error. The chain carries TRBV11-1 and TRBJ2-3, with D uncertain. The CDR3 is 14 residues long. The germline gives CDR1 SGHAT, CDR2 FQDESV (reference sequence). This CDR3 reads CASSLPNGTDTQYF. The CDR3 DNA sequence: TGTGCCAGCAGCTTACCTAACGGCACAGATACGCAGTATTTC.

A note on this clonotype: A junction boundary mismatches the germline segment, possibly from a read error. The chain has TRBV10-1 and TRBJ2-1, with a tentative D call TRBD2 (5 bases). From germline, CDR1 is WNHNN and CDR2 SYGVQD (reference sequence). The CDR3 contains 15 residues. In DNA, the CDR3 is TGCGCCAGCAGTGATCGAGTGGGAGCTTACAAAGAGCAGTTCTTC. As protein: CASSDRVGAYKEQFF.

Comment on this clonotype: Likely a read error: the CDR3 ends without its conserved phenylalanine or tryptophan. The CDR3 DNA follows: TGTGCTAGCACAGGGAGGCAGGGAATTAGTGAGCAGTTCTAC. It translates to CASTGRQGISEQFY. The rearrangement joins TRBV12-3 or TRBV12-4 to TRBJ2-1, with D perhaps matching TRBD1 or TRBD2 (6 bases each). CDR3 length: 14 residues.

Worth noting for this clonotype: A read error is possible here, since a much larger clone lies one base away. The chain has TRBV20-1 and TRBJ1-4; D is unresolved. The CDR3 has 12 amino acids. Germline V gene lookup returns CDR1 DFQATT and CDR2 SNEGSKA (reference sequence). The CDR3 nucleotides are TGCAGTGCTAGCGGTGGAAATGAAAAACCGTTTTTT. Protein sequence: CSASGGNEKPFF.

Remarks on this clonotype: One end of the junction does not line up with germline, which may come from a read error. J is TRBJ2-5 and V is TRBV10-3; no reliable D call. The CDR3 is made up of 12 amino acids. Germline values: CDR1 ENHRY, CDR2 SYGVKD. The CDR3 reads CVISAAEEIQYF. CDR3 sequence (DNA): TGTGTCATCAGTGCGGCGGAAGAGATCCAGTACTTC.

The chain recombines TRBV11-2 with TRBJ2-7; the D is unclear. Germline V gene sequence: CDR1 SGHAT, CDR2 FQNNGV. The V and J ends lost 6 bases and 4 bases respectively, with 13 bases between them. CDR3 length: 13 residues. The CDR3 DNA reads as TGTGCCAGCAGTTTCCCTTGTGGATACGAGCAGTACGTC. This encodes CASSFPCGYEQYV.

This clonotype came up many times. The chain links TRBV5-6 to TRBJ2-1, with 10 bases that match TRBD2. Trimming removed 3 bases from V and 7 bases from J; junction bases left unmatched: 7. The CDR3 totals 15 residues. Germline V gene data show CDR1 as SGHDT and CDR2 as YYEEEE. DNA for the CDR3: TGTGCCAGCAGCTCGAGCGGGAGGGCCGGAAATGAGCAGTTCTTC. This sequence encodes CASSSSGRAGNEQFF.

With regard to this clonotype: Just one base apart from a much larger clone, this may be a read error. This chain links TRBV20-1 with TRBJ2-3; 13 bases align to TRBD2. The CDR3 covers 17 residues. Looked up from germline, CDR1 is DFQATT and CDR2 is SNEGSKA (reference sequence). V was clipped by 3 bases and J by 8 bases; unmatched bases: 14. CDR3 loop: CSARKPTSGRSSGTQYF. The CDR3 region has the DNA TGCAGTGCTAGGAAACCGACTAGCGGGAGGTCTTCAGGTACGCAGTATTTT.

Turning to this clonotype: An end of the junction does not agree with germline; a read error may underlie this. This chain joins TRBV11-3 and TRBJ2-1; D is uncertain. The CDR3 is 13 residues long. CDR1 is SGHNT and CDR2 is YENEEA in the germline V gene. CDR3 DNA sequence: TGCGCCAGCAGTACAAAGAATGAGGATGAGCATTTCTTC. Amino acids: CASSTKNEDEHFF.

In the case of this clonotype: A much more abundant neighbour one base away suggests this may be a read error. This chain links TRBV12-3 or TRBV12-4 with TRBJ1-5; 10 nucleotides align to TRBD1. This CDR3 has 17 amino acids. CDR3 coding DNA: TGTGCCAGCAGTCCGGACAGGGGGGACGGTAGCGATCAGCCCCAGCATTTT. It yields the protein CASSPDRGDGSDQPQHF.

Note on this clonotype: Mismatch with germline at one junction end may stem from a read error. CDR3 sequence: CRAAPLDTQYF. For the CDR3, the DNA is TGCAGGGCTGCCCCCCTCGATACACAGTATTTT. The chain couples TRBV20-1 to TRBJ2-3; D not resolved. Germline CDR1 is DFQATT and CDR2 is SNEGSKA (reference sequence). The CDR3 is 11 amino acids.

The chain carries TRBV4-2 and TRBJ1-4; no reliable D call. The CDR3 has 16 residues. The V and J ends lost 1 base and 7 bases respectively, with 16 bases between them. Germline assignment: CDR1 LGHNA and CDR2 YNFKEQ. This CDR3 is CASSQAEHTATEKLFF. CDR3 DNA: TGTGCCAGCAGCCAAGCCGAGCACACAGCTACTGAAAAACTGTTTTTT.

Points on this clonotype: Germline is not matched at one junction end, which may reflect a read error. The chain employs TRBV11-2 and TRBJ2-1; D possibly corresponds to TRBD2 (6 bases). The germline V gene encodes CDR1 SGHAT and CDR2 FQNNGV. The CDR3 runs to 17 residues. The CDR3 coding sequence is TGTCCCAGCAGCCAGCCAGTAGTGGGGGGAACTTACAATGGGCAGTTCTTC. Encoded protein: CPSSQPVVGGTYNGQFF.

The CDR3 region is CASSYSLGGVSNSYNEQFF. CDR3 nucleotides: TGTGCCAGCAGTTACTCCCTTGGTGGCGTGAGCAACTCCTACAATGAGCAGTTCTTC. The gene calls are TRBV6-5 and TRBJ2-1, with D hard to call. The CDR3 is 19 residues long. From germline, CDR1 is MNHEY and CDR2 SVGAGI. Trimming stripped 0 bases from V and 0 bases from J, with 18 bases between.

Regarding this clonotype: With a much larger clone just one base away, this may be a read error. CDR3 sequence: CASSLLRGRDETRYF. CDR3 nucleotide sequence: TGTGCCAGCAGCCTCCTGAGGGGGCGCGACGAGACCCGGTACTTC. This chain links TRBV7-3 with TRBJ2-5; 7 bases align to TRBD1. Germline CDR1 SGHTA, CDR2 FQGTGA. This CDR3 has 15 residues.

The gene calls are TRBV28 and TRBJ2-1; 8 nucleotides align to TRBD2. The CDR3 totals 16 residues. Germline assignment: CDR1 MDHEN and CDR2 SYDVKM. J gave up 1 base and V 7 bases, and 9 bases lay outside the gene matches. DNA for the CDR3: TGTGCCAGCACTTCTCACGCGGGAGGATCCTACAATGAGCAGTTCTTC. Its protein is CASTSHAGGSYNEQFF.

The rearrangement links TRBV5-1 to TRBJ2-5; no firm D call. Germline values: CDR1 SGHRS, CDR2 YFSETQ. The V and J ends lost 3 bases and 5 bases respectively, with 5 bases between them. The CDR3 has 11 residues. DNA for the CDR3: TGCGCCAGCAGCTATCAGGAGACCCAGTACTTC. It yields the protein CASSYQETQYF.

With regard to this clonotype: It may be a read error: a sequence one base away is much more abundant. CDR3 DNA: TGTGCCTGGGGAGGGGGCACTGAAGCTTTCTTT. Translated: CAWGGGTEAFF. The chain carries TRBV30 and TRBJ1-1; a weak D match, TRBD1 (6 bases). This CDR3 comprises 11 residues. CDR1 is GTSNPN, CDR2 SVGIG, per germline (reference sequence). V was pared by 5 bases and J by 4 bases, with 8 bases between.

About this clonotype itself: Possible read error: a much larger clone is one base away. This chain joins TRBV4-1 and TRBJ1-5; D is ambiguous. Germline CDR1 MGHRA, CDR2 YSYEKL. The CDR3 runs 15 residues. Trimming shortened V by 5 bases and J by 5 bases, and 16 bases separated the two germline ends. This chain's CDR3 is CASSSTTRWDQPQHF. The CDR3 DNA sequence: TGCGCCAGCAGCTCGACTACACGGTGGGATCAGCCCCAGCATTTT.

This clonotype was seen a handful of times. The gene calls are TRBV20-1 and TRBJ2-5, with TRBD2 matching over 12 bases. V shed 6 bases and J 4 bases; nucleotides not matched to a gene: 9. The CDR3 covers 15 residues. Germline V gives CDR1 DFQATT, CDR2 SNEGSKA (reference sequence). CDR3: CSAHRLAGDGETQYF. Here the CDR3 DNA reads TGCAGTGCACATAGACTAGCGGGAGACGGAGAGACCCAGTACTTC.

This chain links TRBV6-5 with TRBJ1-2; D gene uncertain. V gave up 7 bases and J gave up 1 base, with 7 bases separating them. The CDR3 consists of 12 residues. Looked up from germline, CDR1 is MNHEY and CDR2 is SVGAGI. DNA of the CDR3: TGTGCCAGCAAGCACGGTAACTATGGCTACACCTTC. It specifies CASKHGNYGYTF.